This T cell receptor beta chain was captured by sequencing in a study of T cells in localized non-small cell lung cancer (dated by TCRdb to about 2020). With respect to the entire study: The study analyzed T cell repertoires of hundreds of early-stage NSCLC patients, comparing tumors and uninvolved tumor-adjacent lungs. NSCLC patients had a mean age of roughly 66 years, and 129 were male and 85 to 110 female. All 220 or so NSCLC patients in the cohort were treatment-naive and had localized lung tumors that were resected. The full study reports these points: The highest T cell clonality was observed in uninvolved tumor-adjacent lung, where clonality exceeded that of tumor, suggesting that antigenic responses were more focused in uninvolved tumor-adjacent lung. Multi-region tumor sequencing was not performed, so intratumor heterogeneity could not be excluded. Because of the exploratory design, TCR variables were selected using unadjusted p-values without false-discovery rate correction. Higher blood T cell density associated with longer overall survival, while higher adjacent-lung clonality associated with shorter survival. A median of around 57 of the top 100 tumor clones were detected in paired uninvolved adjacent lung, and some 28 of these tumor clones were also found among the top 100 clones of the paired uninvolved adjacent lung.

CDR1 and CDR2 (MDHEN, SYDVKM) derive from the germline V gene. Its CDR3 holds 15 amino acids, cysteine through phenylalanine. The CDR3 DNA has 45 bases and is translated from base 1. V is pared back by 6 bases and J by 4 bases, with 13 bases lying between the germline termini. At diagnosis, tumor, uninvolved tumor-adjacent lung and peripheral blood were collected and then preserved as a mix of FFPE and fresh-frozen material. Blood samples were analyzed as peripheral blood mononuclear cells for TCR repertoire profiling. Note on this clone: Its antigen is still unknown. Base qualities are not recorded, but no much larger clone differs from it by a single base.

The immunoSEQ Assay was used to sequence TCR beta CDR3 regions from DNA. The paper's data handling went like this. To compute T cell density, TCR beta template counts were normalized to usable DNA, which was estimated by amplifying housekeeping genes. Using the preseqR package, richness was estimated by extrapolating to 120,000 templates for tissue samples and 400,000 templates for PBMC samples. Clonality was defined by subtracting Pielou's evenness from one. Differential abundance testing on productive amino-acid clonotypes, with a minimum total count of 5 and an alpha of 0.1, was used to identify tissue-enriched TCRs. The Jaccard Index and the Morisita Overlap Index were used to quantify repertoire overlap between compartments. TCR beta CDR3s were clustered by GLIPH together with public tetramer-defined viral CDR3s, and at least three viral sequences plus V-gene enrichment were required for viral motifs. This is the immuneACCESS table as TCRdb keeps it, with only in-frame sequences that have V and J called. A part of the clones is gone; compared with another copy, unresolved V genes explain less than half, and the rest is unexplained. V and J calls plus clone size are reproduced from that table; the DNA served to infer D and trimming. For this sample there are some 18,000 clones; 83% appear just once. The leading ten clones occupy approximately 4.8% of the sample.

The V and J genes are TRBV28 and TRBJ2-6; the D gene is not confidently resolved. The sequence came from a man aged 40-75 years with stage I lung adenocarcinoma. Sequencing used peripheral blood, obtained before any cancer treatment. The CDR3 reads as follows: CASSLSLGGANVLTF. DNA sequence: TGTGCCAGCAGCCTCAGTCTAGGGGGGGCCAACGTCCTGACTTTC.